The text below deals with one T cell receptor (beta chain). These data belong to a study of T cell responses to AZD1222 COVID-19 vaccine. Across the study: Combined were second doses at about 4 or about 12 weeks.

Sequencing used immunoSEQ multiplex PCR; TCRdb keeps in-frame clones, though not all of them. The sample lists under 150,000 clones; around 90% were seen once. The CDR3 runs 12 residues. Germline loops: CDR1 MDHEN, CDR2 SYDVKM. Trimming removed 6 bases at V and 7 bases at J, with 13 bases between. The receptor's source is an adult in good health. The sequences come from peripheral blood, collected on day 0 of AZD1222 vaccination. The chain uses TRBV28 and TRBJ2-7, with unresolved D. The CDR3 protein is CASSPPTREQYF. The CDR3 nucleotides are TGTGCCAGCAGCCCCCCGACGAGGGAGCAGTACTTC.